A single sample is the source of the 3 T cell receptor beta chains below, sequenced in a study of CD8 T cells in ankylosing spondylitis. TCRdb re-analysed the 5' RACE reads in MiXCR, keeping a single row per CDR3 protein. The profile covers about 150,000 distinct CDR3 sequences, with approximately 48% appearing a single time and roughly 15% taken by the ten largest. The source material was synovial fluid, either unsorted or a sorted T cell fraction (not recorded which). These receptors came from a male donor with ankylosing spondylitis.

This chain links TRBV5-1 with TRBJ1-6; 7 bases line up with TRBD1. Germline CDR1 SGHRS, CDR2 YFSETQ. This CDR3 spans 18 amino acids. V lost 4 bases and J lost 6; bases outside the gene matches: 16. CDR3 protein: CASSRFPHRDSSNSPLHF. CDR3 coding DNA: TGCGCCAGCAGCCGGTTCCCCCACAGGGACAGCTCTAATTCACCCCTCCACTTT.

This clonotype was detected a few times. The chain has TRBV5-1 and TRBJ2-3; the match to TRBD2 covers 7 bases. V was clipped by 3 bases and J by 2 bases; unmatched bases: 9. The CDR3 sequence is 16 residues long. The V gene's germline CDR1 is SGHRS and CDR2 YFSETQ. The CDR3 nucleotides are TGCGCCAGCAGCTCCTTAGCGGGCCTTTACACAGATACGCAGTATTTT. It yields the protein CASSSLAGLYTDTQYF.

This clonotype came up many times. The chain joins TRBV6-5 to TRBJ2-5; D is tentatively TRBD1 or TRBD2 (6 bases each). The CDR3 contains 14 residues. Germline assignment: CDR1 MNHEY and CDR2 SVGAGI. Trimming took off 2 bases at V and 3 bases at J, with 10 bases between the two ends. CDR3: CASSYGGLEETQYF. In DNA form, the CDR3 reads TGTGCCAGCAGTTACGGGGGGCTTGAAGAGACCCAGTACTTC.